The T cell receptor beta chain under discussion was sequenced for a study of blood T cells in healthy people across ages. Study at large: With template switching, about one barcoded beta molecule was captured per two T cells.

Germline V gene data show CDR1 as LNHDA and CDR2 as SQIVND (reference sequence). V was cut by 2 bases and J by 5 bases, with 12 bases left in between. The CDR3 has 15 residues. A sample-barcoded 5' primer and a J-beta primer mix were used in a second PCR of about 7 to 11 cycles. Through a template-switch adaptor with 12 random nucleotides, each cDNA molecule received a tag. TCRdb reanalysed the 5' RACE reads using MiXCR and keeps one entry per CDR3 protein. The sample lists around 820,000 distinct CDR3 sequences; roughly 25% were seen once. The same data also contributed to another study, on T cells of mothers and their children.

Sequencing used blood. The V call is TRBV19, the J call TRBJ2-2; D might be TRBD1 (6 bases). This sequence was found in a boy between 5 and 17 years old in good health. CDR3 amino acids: CASSIQAGVTGELFF. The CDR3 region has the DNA TGTGCCAGTAGTATACAGGCAGGGGTAACCGGGGAGCTGTTTTTT.